What follows are 12 T cell receptor beta chains derived from one specimen sequenced in a study of OX40 agonist ivuxolimab in advanced cancers. Assay used: immunoSEQ multiplex PCR; TCRdb lists only in-frame clones, some missing. The sample gives about 61,000 clones, approximately 91% of which show up once; 18% is in the top ten. The input for sequencing was CD4+ or CD8+ T cells sorted from blood, taken in a trial of the OX40 agonist ivuxolimab. The origin of the receptors is an adult with an advanced solid tumor such as melanoma, head and neck, liver or kidney cancer.

The chain has TRBV11-2 and TRBJ2-5; no reliable D call. Between the trimmed V and J ends, which lost 0 bases and 12 bases, there was a span of 8 bases. The CDR3 runs to 11 residues. Germline V gives CDR1 SGHAT, CDR2 FQNNGV. CDR3 residues: CASSLDPRKYF. The DNA for the CDR3 is TGTGCCAGCAGCTTAGACCCCCGCAAGTACTTC.

The V and J genes are TRBV7-9 and TRBJ2-3; D call uncertain. Looked up from germline, CDR1 is SEHNR and CDR2 is FQNEAQ (reference sequence). Between the trimmed V and J ends, which lost 2 bases and 4 bases, there was a span of 4 bases. The CDR3 runs 12 residues. The DNA for the CDR3 is TGTGCCAGCAGCTTACTAGCAGATACGCAGTATTTT. The encoded protein is CASSLLADTQYF.

V gene TRBV9 combines with J gene TRBJ2-1; TRBD1 aligns across 8 bases. CDR3 length: 15 amino acids. Germline lookup yields CDR1 SGDLS and CDR2 YYNGEE. V gave up 0 bases and J gave up 9 bases; unmatched junction bases: 8. CDR3 bases: TGTGCCAGCAGCGTAGAAGGGACAGGCTACGGTGAGCAGTTCTTC. Encoded protein: CASSVEGTGYGEQFF.

CDR3 in amino acids: CASSLISDRVTYGYTF. Written as DNA, the CDR3 is TGTGCCAGCAGCTTAATTTCGGACAGGGTGACCTATGGCTACACCTTC. The genes are TRBV11-2 and TRBJ1-2; 8 bases match TRBD1. Germline values: CDR1 SGHAT, CDR2 FQNNGV. After removal of 2 bases from V and 4 bases from J, the junction contained 9 bases not matched to a gene. The CDR3 extends over 16 amino acids.

The chain carries TRBV6-5 and TRBJ2-5; 7 positions agree with TRBD1. In germline, CDR1 is MNHEY, CDR2 SVGAGI. V was clipped by 6 bases and J by 3 bases; unmatched bases: 7. The CDR3 runs to 14 residues. In DNA form, the CDR3 reads TGTGCCAGCAGACCTCTCGGGACAGAAGAGACCCAGTACTTC. This sequence encodes CASRPLGTEETQYF.

The V call is TRBV4-1, the J call TRBJ2-1, with 9 positions matching TRBD2. The V segment lost 1 base and the J segment 5 bases; nucleotides outside the gene matches: 9. The CDR3 is 17 amino acids. Germline V CDR1 and CDR2: MGHRA, YSYEKL. CDR3 sequence: CASSQADLAGWNNEQFF. In nucleotides, the CDR3 is TGCGCCAGCAGCCAAGCGGACCTAGCGGGGTGGAACAATGAGCAGTTCTTC.

The rearrangement uses TRBV7-9 and TRBJ1-3; D possibly corresponds to TRBD1 (5 bases). The length of the CDR3 is 15 residues. The germline CDR1 and CDR2 sequences are SEHNR and FQNEAQ (reference sequence). Trimming shortened V by 5 bases and J by 7 bases, and 18 bases separated the two germline ends. This chain's CDR3 is CASSQDAGRWNTIYF. Written as DNA, the CDR3 is TGTGCCAGCAGCCAGGACGCAGGGAGGTGGAACACCATATATTTT.

V usage is TRBV30 and J usage is TRBJ1-1; D unresolved. The CDR3 consists of 15 residues. V was shortened by 2 bases and J by 3 bases, with 16 bases between the two germline ends. Germline CDR1 and CDR2: GTSNPN and SVGIG (reference sequence). CDR3 in DNA: TGTGCCTGGAGTATTACCTCTGCCAGTCACACTGAAGCTTTCTTT. Its translation is CAWSITSASHTEAFF.

For this clone: A read error may account for a junction end that differs from germline. V usage is TRBV27 and J usage is TRBJ1-5; D call uncertain. The CDR3 has 15 residues. Germline loops: CDR1 MNHEY, CDR2 SMNVEV (reference sequence). Here the CDR3 reads CATSDSISGNQPQHF. The CDR3 DNA reads as TGTGCCACCAGTGATTCGATATCTGGCAATCAGCCCCAGCATTTT.

The J gene is TRBJ2-3, the V gene TRBV11-3; D is uncertain. V was clipped by 3 bases and J by 0 bases, with 13 bases between them. Germline CDR1 reads SGHNT; CDR2 reads YENEEA. This CDR3 contains 16 residues. CDR3 protein: CASSFGGHSSTDTQYF. In DNA, the CDR3 is TGTGCCAGCAGCTTCGGTGGCCACTCTAGCACAGATACGCAGTATTTT.

The J gene is TRBJ2-2, the V gene TRBV11-2; tentative D call: TRBD1 (6 bases). The CDR3 is made up of 13 amino acids. Germline V gives CDR1 SGHAT, CDR2 FQNNGV. The CDR3: CASKGANTGELFF. Here the CDR3 DNA reads TGTGCTAGTAAGGGGGCGAACACCGGGGAGCTGTTTTTT.

The gene calls are TRBV19 and TRBJ2-1, with TRBD2 as a possible D gene (7 bases). This CDR3 has 15 residues. The germline V gene has CDR1 LNHDA and CDR2 SQIVND (reference sequence). V was cut by 10 bases and J by 2 bases, with 18 bases left in between. The CDR3 DNA follows: TGTGCCACCTCCACTGGCGGGGGCCCCTACAATGAGCAGTTCTTC. Protein: CATSTGGGPYNEQFF.